One TCR beta chain is described in this entry. Its matching antigen is unknown. Libraries were prepared by immunoSEQ multiplex PCR; TCRdb keeps only in-frame clonotypes and omits some of them. The table has 10,000 to 14,000 clones, roughly 76% seen once. This record comes from a study of graft-versus-host responses after intestinal transplantation. Study information: Recipients underwent multivisceral, liver-intestinal, or isolated intestinal transplants. Recipients uniformly received anti-thymocyte globulin induction, followed by tacrolimus and steroids for three to four years. Regarding the study as a whole: High graft-versus-host to host-versus-graft T cell clonal ratios marked allografts of patients with graft-donor macrochimerism. Detection of GvH clones occurred in recipient marrow, and some had their first appearance in ileum or blood.

Trimming took off 5 bases at V and 7 bases at J, with 12 bases between the two ends. The CDR3 loop spans 14 amino acids. The germline V gene has CDR1 SGHVS and CDR2 FQNEAQ. Lymphocytes (intraepithelial and lamina propria) were released by processing the graft tissue. The specimen was ileum tissue, collected 23 days after intestinal transplant. This TCR came from a human patient who received an intestinal transplant, so some T cells may come from the graft donor. The genes are TRBV7-8 and TRBJ1-6, with D unclear. The CDR3 here is CASSTDPGNSPLHF. The CDR3 nucleotides read TGTGCCAGCAGCACGGACCCCGGGAATTCACCCCTCCACTTT.